The 18 T cell receptor beta chains below all came from one sample that was sequenced in a study of blood T cell repertoires in COVID-19. Produced via immunoSEQ multiplex PCR; TCRdb's table is partial and in-frame only. The data hold 110,000 or so clones, with approximately 81% observed a single time. Sequencing was done on a sample of peripheral blood. All receptors derive from a man between 35 and 55 years old with acute or convalescent COVID-19.

The V and J genes are TRBV7-9 and TRBJ2-7, with TRBD1 matching 7 bases. Germline loops: CDR1 SEHNR, CDR2 FQNEAQ (reference sequence). V trimming: 5 bases; J trimming: 6 bases; junction bases outside the gene matches: 10. This CDR3 contains 14 residues. The CDR3 loop reads CASSRSQGFLEQYF. CDR3 coding DNA: TGTGCCAGCAGCCGGTCACAGGGGTTTCTCGAGCAGTACTTC.

This clone is a singleton in its sample. For the CDR3, the DNA is TGTGCCAGCAGCTCTAGACAGGCCAATGAGCAGTTCTTC. Translating gives CASSSRQANEQFF. The J gene is TRBJ2-1, the V gene TRBV7-2, with D perhaps TRBD1 (6 bases). Trimming left V 4 bases short and J 6 bases short, with 10 bases between. Germline assignment: CDR1 SGHTA and CDR2 FQGNSA. There are 13 residues in the CDR3.

The chain couples TRBV5-1 to TRBJ2-5, with TRBD1 matching 7 bases. The germline gives CDR1 SGHRS, CDR2 YFSETQ. Trimming removed 3 bases from V and 3 bases from J; junction bases left unmatched: 2. The CDR3 sequence is 13 residues long. The DNA for the CDR3 is TGCGCCAGCAGCTCCGGGACAGAAGAGACCCAGTACTTC. Its translation is CASSSGTEETQYF.

The chain carries TRBV2 and TRBJ1-4, with D possibly TRBD1 on 6 matching bases. The CDR3 loop spans 13 amino acids. V dropped 6 bases and J dropped 8 bases, with 13 bases sitting between them. CDR1 and CDR2 (germline): SNHLY, FYNNEI. The CDR3 is CASRRTDVEKLFF. CDR3 coding DNA: TGTGCCAGCAGGAGGACAGATGTGGAAAAACTGTTTTTT.

The V and J genes are TRBV5-4 and TRBJ1-2; 7 bases line up with TRBD1. Germline CDR1 SGHNT, CDR2 YYREEE (reference sequence). V shed 0 bases and J 2 bases; nucleotides not matched to a gene: 4. The CDR3 extends over 15 amino acids. As DNA, the CDR3 is TGTGCCAGCAGCTTGGGCCGGGACAGCAACTATGGCTACACCTTC. This encodes CASSLGRDSNYGYTF. Full variable domain (rest looked up from reference TRBV5-4 and TRBJ1-2): ETGVTQSPTHLIKTRGQQVTLRCSSQSGHNTVSWYQQALGQGPQFIFQYYREEENGRGNFPPRFSGLQFPNYSSELNVNALELDDSALYLCASSLGRDSNYGYTFGSGTRLTVV.

This clone was detected only once. The chain joins TRBV5-3 to TRBJ2-5, with 7 positions matching TRBD1. TRBV5-3 is known as an ORF, though its function is uncertain. V gave up 4 bases and J gave up 2 bases; unmatched junction bases: 5. This CDR3 has 14 amino acids. CDR3 in DNA: TGTGCCAGAAGCCCACGGGACAGACAAGAGACCCAGTACTTC. It yields the protein CARSPRDRQETQYF.

The chain recombines TRBV5-8 with TRBJ2-3; TRBD1 aligns across 7 bases. The germline V gene has CDR1 SGHTS and CDR2 YDEGEE. J lost 0 bases, V lost 3 bases, and 10 bases had no gene match. The CDR3 runs to 17 residues. CDR3 coding DNA: TGTGCCAGCAGCTGGTCCACCGGGACAGCTAGCACAGATACGCAGTATTTT. Amino acids: CASSWSTGTASTDTQYF.

CDR3 coding DNA: TGTGCCAGCAGTGCCTCCGGGACAGGGCTTTCCGGAGGGATGAACACTGAAGCTTTCTTT. Residues: CASSASGTGLSGGMNTEAFF. The V gene is TRBV6-1, the J gene TRBJ1-1; TRBD1 matches 9 bases. V lost 4 bases to trimming and J lost 0 bases; unmatched junction nucleotides: 18. The germline V gene has CDR1 MNHNS and CDR2 SASEGT. This CDR3 spans 20 amino acids.

This rearrangement joins TRBV2 to TRBJ1-1, with D possibly TRBD1 on 5 matching bases. V lost 10 bases to trimming and J lost 0 bases, with 9 bases between them. Germline V CDR1 and CDR2: SNHLY, FYNNEI. The CDR3 extends over 12 amino acids. CDR3 in amino acids: CATRQMNTEAFF. DNA for the CDR3: TGTGCCACTAGACAGATGAACACTGAAGCTTTCTTT.

On this clone itself: A junction end diverges from the germline sequence, so it may reflect a read error. The chain recombines TRBV19 with TRBJ2-7; a weak D match, TRBD1 (6 bases). The CDR3 is 15 amino acids. The germline V gene has CDR1 LNHDA and CDR2 SQIVND (reference sequence). CDR3 DNA: TGTGCCAGTAGTTCCGGGACACTTTCCTCCCACGAGCAGTACTTC. Translating gives CASSSGTLSSHEQYF.

This chain connects TRBV5-1 to TRBJ2-1; tentatively, D is TRBD2 (7 bases). The V gene lost 6 bases and the J gene lost 5 bases, with 15 bases spanning the gap. Germline V gene sequence: CDR1 SGHRS, CDR2 YFSETQ. This CDR3 is built from 14 residues. Here the CDR3 DNA reads TGCGCCAGCAAACCCCGGGGGGCCGACAATGAGCAGTTCTTC. It translates to CASKPRGADNEQFF.

This clone has a single count. This rearrangement joins TRBV6-5 to TRBJ1-2, with D possibly TRBD1 on 6 matching bases. V lost 4 bases, J lost 5 bases, and 11 bases lay in between. The CDR3 contains 13 residues. Looked up from germline, CDR1 is MNHEY and CDR2 is SVGAGI. Written as DNA, the CDR3 is TGTGCCAGCAGTTCCCAGGGGTGGTATGGCTACACCTTC. Translated, it gives CASSSQGWYGYTF.

This chain joins TRBV19 and TRBJ1-1; TRBD1 might be the D (6 bases). The CDR3 runs to 13 residues. With 1 base removed from V and 4 bases from J, the gap between germline ends came to 7 bases. The germline V gene encodes CDR1 LNHDA and CDR2 SQIVND (reference sequence). In nucleotides, the CDR3 is TGTGCCAGTAGTATAGTAGGGGGCACTGAAGCTTTCTTT. Translating gives CASSIVGGTEAFF.

The CDR3 DNA reads as TGTGCCACCAGTGTAGGGACAGTGATATTCCGGGGGGAGCTGTTTTTT. Translation: CATSVGTVIFRGELFF. The gene calls are TRBV24-1 and TRBJ2-2; 7 positions agree with TRBD1. This CDR3 region has 16 residues. J was trimmed by 8 bases and V by 5 bases; bases with no gene match: 13. The V gene's germline CDR1 is KGHDR and CDR2 SFDVKD.

V usage is TRBV7-9 and J usage is TRBJ2-1; TRBD2 matches at 11 bases. With V trimmed by 3 bases and J by 4 bases, 2 bases remained unmatched. The CDR3 has 15 amino acids. From germline, CDR1 is SEHNR and CDR2 FQNEAQ (reference sequence). CDR3 nucleotide sequence: TGTGCCAGCAGCTTTAGCGGGGGGGTGTACAATGAGCAGTTCTTC. Encoded protein: CASSFSGGVYNEQFF.

This rearrangement joins TRBV19 to TRBJ2-1; D is uncertain. Looked up from germline, CDR1 is LNHDA and CDR2 is SQIVND (reference sequence). The CDR3 spans 12 residues. With 9 bases removed from V and 1 base from J, the gap between germline ends came to 7 bases. The DNA of the CDR3 is TGTGCCAGCGCGGAGTCCTACAATGAGCAGTTCTTC. Its translation is CASAESYNEQFF.

This chain connects TRBV14 to TRBJ2-7, with 7 bases that match TRBD1. This CDR3 spans 15 amino acids. Germline lookup yields CDR1 SGHDN and CDR2 FVKESK. J was trimmed by 2 bases and V by 1 base; bases with no gene match: 5. The CDR3 sequence: CASSQVPGQPYEQYF. The CDR3, as DNA: TGTGCCAGCAGCCAAGTACCGGGACAGCCCTACGAGCAGTACTTC.

The chain uses TRBV2 and TRBJ1-2; tentatively, D is TRBD1 (6 bases). Trimming stripped 4 bases from V and 4 bases from J, with 13 bases between. Germline V gives CDR1 SNHLY, CDR2 FYNNEI. The CDR3 runs to 14 residues. The CDR3 region is CASSVTGYGYGYTF. The CDR3 DNA reads TGTGCCAGCAGTGTTACAGGGTACGGCTATGGCTACACCTTC.